The source of this TCR beta chain is a study of blood T cell dynamics during melanoma immunotherapy. Study information: Standard first-line treatment here was pembrolizumab or nivolumab plus ipilimumab in metastatic melanoma.

Regarding time point: pre-treatment baseline. Data came from immunoSEQ multiplex PCR; TCRdb stores just in-frame clones and leaves some out. The sample includes 9,900 or so clones, roughly 90% of them seen just once. The CDR3 sequence is 15 residues long. Looked up from germline, CDR1 is SGHAT and CDR2 is FQNNGV. J was trimmed by 5 bases and V by 6 bases; bases with no gene match: 10. The source is a human donor with melanoma. V and J are TRBV11-2 and TRBJ1-3, with 7 bases aligning to TRBD1. Sequenced here: blood, sampled from a patient treated with checkpoint blockade. The CDR3 DNA reads TGTGCCAGCAGGGGGATCCGACAGGGACGAAACACCATATATTTT. Translated: CASRGIRQGRNTIYF. The full variable domain, rest sourced from reference TRBV11-2 and TRBJ1-3, is EAGVAQSPRYKIIEKRQSVAFWCNPISGHATLYWYQQILGQGPKLLIQFQNNGVVDDSQLPKDRFSAERLKGVDSTLKIQPAKLEDSAVYLCASRGIRQGRNTIYFGEGSWLTVV.